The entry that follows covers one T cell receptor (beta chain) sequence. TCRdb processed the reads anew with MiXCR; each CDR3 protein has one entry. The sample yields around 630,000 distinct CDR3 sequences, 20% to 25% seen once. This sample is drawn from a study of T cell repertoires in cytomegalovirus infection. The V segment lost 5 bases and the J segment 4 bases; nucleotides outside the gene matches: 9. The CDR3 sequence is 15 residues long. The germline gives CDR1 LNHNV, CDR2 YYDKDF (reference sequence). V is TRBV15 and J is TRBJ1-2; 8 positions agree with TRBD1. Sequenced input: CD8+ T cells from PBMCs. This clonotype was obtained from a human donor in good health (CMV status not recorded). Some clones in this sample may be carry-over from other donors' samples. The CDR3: CATSVDRGGIYGYTF. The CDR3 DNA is TGTGCCACCAGCGTAGACAGGGGAGGTATCTATGGCTACACCTTC.